Presented here are 27 T cell receptor beta chains from one specimen sequenced in a study of T-cell reconstitution after alpha-beta-depleted transplantation in children. For TCRbeta, the library was prepared with unique molecular identifiers. TCRdb reprocessed the PCR reads via MiXCR and lists one record per CDR3 protein. This table holds about 980,000 distinct CDR3 sequences, 25% to 30% found once. The input for sequencing was PBMCs, mostly from graft donor cells, taken 360 days after TCRalphabeta/CD19-depleted stem cell transplant. These receptors were collected from a boy under three years old who had a stem cell transplant for SCID, so the T cells may come from the graft donor.

This clonotype was seen a handful of times. The rearrangement joins TRBV20-1 to TRBJ1-1; 7 bases map to TRBD1. CDR1 is DFQATT and CDR2 is SNEGSKA in the germline V gene (reference sequence). J gave up 5 bases and V 0 bases, and 9 bases lay outside the gene matches. This CDR3 is 15 amino acids long. The CDR3 DNA sequence: TGCAGTGCTAGAGATCCCGACAGGGTAAGGACTGAAGCTTTCTTT. Amino acids: CSARDPDRVRTEAFF.

V usage is TRBV29-1 and J usage is TRBJ2-1; TRBD1 or TRBD2 may be the D gene (5 bases each). Trimming pared 1 base from V and 8 bases from J, leaving 18 bases between. CDR1 is SQVTM, CDR2 ANQGSEA, per germline. This CDR3 is built from 15 residues. CDR3 loop: CSVEGGGPDWDEQFF. The CDR3 DNA is TGCAGCGTTGAAGGGGGCGGGCCGGACTGGGATGAGCAGTTCTTC.

In this sample, this clonotype turned up a few times. The rearrangement joins TRBV12-5 to TRBJ2-7, with TRBD2 as a possible D gene (6 bases). This CDR3 is 14 amino acids long. Germline loops: CDR1 LGHNT, CDR2 FRNRAP. The ends were cut back, 3 bases at V and 2 bases at J, with 11 bases in the middle. CDR3 region: CASGFFAGTYEQYF. In DNA form, the CDR3 reads TGTGCTAGTGGTTTTTTTGCGGGAACCTACGAGCAGTACTTC.

The CDR3 sequence: CSASGGRYYEQYF. CDR3 in DNA: TGCAGTGCTAGCGGGGGGCGTTACTACGAGCAGTACTTC. The chain carries TRBV20-1 and TRBJ2-7, with D possibly matching TRBD2 (7 bases). V was trimmed by 3 bases and J by 3 bases, leaving 12 bases between them. The germline V gene encodes CDR1 DFQATT and CDR2 SNEGSKA (reference sequence). CDR3 length: 13 residues.

This clonotype was seen only a few times. The rearrangement links TRBV20-1 to TRBJ2-2; 8 bases line up with TRBD1. Germline lookup yields CDR1 DFQATT and CDR2 SNEGSKA (reference sequence). CDR3 size: 15 residues. J was trimmed by 4 bases and V by 6 bases; bases with no gene match: 10. CDR3 nucleotide sequence: TGCAGTGCCAGAAAATTGGACAGGGCCACCGGGGAGCTGTTTTTT. The encoded protein is CSARKLDRATGELFF.

A few counts support this clonotype. The chain is built from TRBV15 and TRBJ2-3, with TRBD1 matching 10 bases. The CDR3 sequence is 18 residues long. Germline V gene sequence: CDR1 LNHNV, CDR2 YYDKDF (reference sequence). Losses at the gene ends were 0 bases for V and 2 bases for J; bases not matched to a gene: 8. Written as DNA, the CDR3 is TGTGCCACCAGCAGAGATCTAAACGGGACAGGGGACACAGATACGCAGTATTTT. This translates into CATSRDLNGTGDTDTQYF.

The genes are TRBV4-2 and TRBJ2-6, with D possibly matching TRBD2 (6 bases). Germline V CDR1 and CDR2: LGHNA, YNFKEQ. The CDR3 has 22 residues. V lost 0 bases and J lost 4, with 28 bases in between. CDR3: CASSQEGPKGLSIRSGANVLTF. The CDR3 nucleotides are TGTGCCAGCAGCCAAGAAGGGCCTAAGGGACTCTCGATTCGCTCCGGGGCCAACGTCCTGACTTTC.

This sequence joins TRBV12-3 or TRBV12-4 and TRBJ2-2; 7 bases fit TRBD2. The trim removed 5 bases at V and 6 bases at J, leaving 15 bases unmatched. The CDR3 is 17 amino acids. CDR3 amino acids: CASSPPRGLFIPGELFF. For the CDR3, the DNA is TGTGCCAGCAGTCCCCCAAGGGGACTATTTATCCCCGGGGAGCTGTTTTTT.

The chain combines TRBV12-3 or TRBV12-4 with TRBJ1-1, with D tentatively TRBD1 (5 bases). The V end lost 8 bases, the J end lost 1 base, and 17 bases lay between the germline ends. The CDR3 runs to 15 residues. In DNA, the CDR3 is TGTGCCAGCCGAGCGGGGGTCTCGACGAACACTGAAGCTTTCTTT. Its protein product is CASRAGVSTNTEAFF.

In DNA form, the CDR3 reads TGTGCTGCAGGGAGGGGGCGCGCCGGGGAGCTGTTTTTT. As protein: CAAGRGRAGELFF. V and J are TRBV12-3 or TRBV12-4 and TRBJ2-2; tentatively, D is TRBD1 or TRBD2 (7 bases each). The CDR3 is 13 amino acids.

V gene TRBV4-2 combines with J gene TRBJ2-5; 9 positions match TRBD2. The CDR3 has 18 amino acids. Per the germline V gene, CDR1 is LGHNA and CDR2 is YNFKEQ. J lost 5 bases, V lost 1 base, and 14 bases had no gene match. DNA for the CDR3: TGTGCCAGCAGCCAAGCGAATCTAGCGGGGCACCTTGGGGAGACCCAGTACTTC. Its translation: CASSQANLAGHLGETQYF.

This clonotype occurred a few times. V is TRBV20-1 and J is TRBJ1-5, with D possibly matching TRBD1 (6 bases). The V end was cut by 5 bases, the J end by 0 bases, with 8 bases between. Germline V lookup: CDR1 DFQATT, CDR2 SNEGSKA (reference sequence). This CDR3 has 13 residues. Here the CDR3 reads CSAQGISNQPQHF. The CDR3 nucleotides read TGCAGTGCTCAGGGGATTAGCAATCAGCCCCAGCATTTT.

This clonotype was seen more than once but under ten times. The CDR3 DNA reads TGTGCCAGCAGCGACAAACGACCGAACACTGAAGCTTTCTTT. It encodes CASSDKRPNTEAFF. The chain joins TRBV7-9 to TRBJ1-1; D not resolved. Germline V gives CDR1 SEHNR, CDR2 FQNEAQ (reference sequence). CDR3 length equals 14 residues. Trimming cost V 5 bases and J 1 base, with 11 bases left between them. Full variable domain (rest looked up from reference TRBV7-9 and TRBJ1-1): DTGVSQNPRHKITKRGQNVTFRCDPISEHNRLYWYRQTLGQGPEFLTYFQNEAQLEKSRLLSDRFSAERPKGSFSTLEIQRTEQGDSAMYLCASSDKRPNTEAFFGQGTRLTVV.

J is TRBJ1-5 and V is TRBV5-5; 9 nucleotides agree with TRBD1. CDR1 is SGHKS, CDR2 YYEKEE, per germline (reference sequence). The junction had 7 bases not matched to a gene; V was cut back by 4 bases and J by 5 bases. CDR3 size: 15 residues. The CDR3 sequence is CASSPWGDRDQPQHF. The CDR3 DNA follows: TGTGCCAGCAGCCCCTGGGGGGACAGGGATCAGCCCCAGCATTTT.

A few counts support this clonotype. V gene TRBV2 combines with J gene TRBJ2-5, with D possibly TRBD2 on 6 matching bases. The CDR3 covers 13 residues. Germline CDR1 and CDR2: SNHLY and FYNNEI. Deletions cut 6 bases from V and 3 bases from J, with 11 bases between. The CDR3 sequence: CASRGGLKETQYF. The CDR3 DNA reads TGTGCCAGCAGGGGAGGTCTCAAAGAGACCCAGTACTTC.

The V gene is TRBV12-3 or TRBV12-4, the J gene TRBJ2-5; TRBD2 matches at 14 bases. V was clipped by 8 bases and J by 4 bases; unmatched bases: 3. The CDR3 contains 14 residues. The CDR3 reads CASGTSGGGETQYF. The CDR3 nucleotides are TGTGCCAGCGGGACTAGCGGGGGAGGAGAGACCCAGTACTTC.

V is TRBV29-1 and J is TRBJ2-3, with D perhaps matching TRBD1 (5 bases). Germline lookup yields CDR1 SQVTM and CDR2 ANQGSEA. The CDR3 consists of 15 residues. The V end lost 6 bases, the J end lost 0 bases, and 16 bases lay between the germline ends. The CDR3 DNA reads as TGCAGCGTGGGGTGGGCCAGGACAAGCACAGATACGCAGTATTTT. Translating it yields CSVGWARTSTDTQYF.

The chain recombines TRBV20-1 with TRBJ1-5; D remains unclear. CDR3 length: 15 amino acids. CDR1 and CDR2 (germline): DFQATT, SNEGSKA (reference sequence). V shed 2 bases and J shed 4 bases, with 15 bases lying between them. The CDR3 bases are TGCAGTGCTAGATCCCCACCAGGAACGAATCAGCCCCAGCATTTT. Translating it yields CSARSPPGTNQPQHF.

This clonotype appeared a few times. The gene calls are TRBV12-3 or TRBV12-4 and TRBJ1-1; the D gene is possibly TRBD1 (5 bases). The CDR3 has 14 residues. Trimming cost V 6 bases and J 5 bases, with 16 bases left between them. DNA for the CDR3: TGTGCCAGCAGGTTGGCGGGGGGTGGTACTGAAGCTTTCTTT. Its protein is CASRLAGGGTEAFF.

The table lists this clonotype with a few counts. The chain is built from TRBV24-1 and TRBJ2-2; the D gene is possibly TRBD1 (5 bases). CDR3 length: 16 residues. Germline loops: CDR1 KGHDR, CDR2 SFDVKD. Trimming pared 2 bases from V and 4 bases from J, leaving 13 bases between. The CDR3 is CATSDSPGRRTGELFF. CDR3 sequence (DNA): TGTGCCACCAGTGATTCCCCAGGGCGGCGCACCGGGGAGCTGTTTTTT.

In its sample, this clonotype was seen a few times. The chain carries TRBV29-1 and TRBJ2-5; D might be TRBD1 (5 bases). The germline V gene encodes CDR1 SQVTM and CDR2 ANQGSEA. CDR3 length equals 14 residues. V was trimmed by 4 bases and J by 5 bases, leaving 17 bases between them. The CDR3 protein is CSVGRHRKAETQYF. Written as DNA, the CDR3 is TGCAGCGTTGGTAGGCACAGGAAAGCGGAGACCCAGTACTTC.

This chain links TRBV20-1 with TRBJ2-3; D may correspond to TRBD1 or TRBD2 (6 bases each). The V gene lost 6 bases and the J gene lost 6 bases, with 19 bases spanning the gap. This CDR3 is built from 14 residues. CDR1 and CDR2 (germline): DFQATT, SNEGSKA (reference sequence). DNA for the CDR3: TGCAGTGCCGACCGGGACACAGGGAGGGATACGCAGTATTTT. Protein product: CSADRDTGRDTQYF.

This clonotype was seen a handful of times. The J gene is TRBJ2-2, the V gene TRBV7-3; TRBD1 aligns across 10 bases. V shed 5 bases and J 7 bases; nucleotides not matched to a gene: 7. This CDR3 spans 15 amino acids. Germline V gene data show CDR1 as SGHTA and CDR2 as FQGTGA. Here the CDR3 DNA reads TGTGCCAGCAGCCCACAGGGACAGGGGAACGGGGAGCTGTTTTTT. Translation gives CASSPQGQGNGELFF.

The V and J genes are TRBV5-5 and TRBJ2-1; 9 bases match TRBD1. Trimming removed 4 bases from V and 6 bases from J; junction bases left unmatched: 11. This CDR3 spans 16 amino acids. Germline V CDR1 and CDR2: SGHKS, YYEKEE (reference sequence). CDR3 in amino acids: CASSPPFDRGFNEQFF. For the CDR3, the DNA is TGTGCCAGCAGCCCCCCCTTCGACAGGGGGTTCAATGAGCAGTTCTTC. Variable domain in full (rest from reference TRBV5-5 and TRBJ2-1): DAGVTQSPTHLIKTRGQQVTLRCSPISGHKSVSWYQQVLGQGPQFIFQYYEKEERGRGNFPDRFSARQFPNYSSELNVNALLLGDSALYLCASSPPFDRGFNEQFFGPGTRLTVL.

DNA for the CDR3: TGCAGTGCTACGGGAAGACAGGGAAACTATGGCTACACCTTC. Its translation: CSATGRQGNYGYTF. The chain joins TRBV20-1 to TRBJ1-2, with TRBD1 matching 7 bases. The CDR3 spans 14 residues. Germline V CDR1 and CDR2: DFQATT, SNEGSKA (reference sequence). After removal of 4 bases from V and 2 bases from J, the junction contained 7 bases not matched to a gene.

The chain carries TRBV6-1 and TRBJ1-5; unclear D gene. Germline V gene lookup returns CDR1 MNHNS and CDR2 SASEGT. Trimming took off 6 bases at V and 6 bases at J, with 9 bases between the two ends. The CDR3 loop spans 12 amino acids. This chain's CDR3 is CASRMGSQPQHF. The CDR3 DNA is TGTGCCAGCAGGATGGGGAGTCAGCCCCAGCATTTT.

CDR3 nucleotide sequence: TGCGCCAGCAGCTACCAGCGGGGGGGCGGAGATACGCAGTATTTT. It is translated as CASSYQRGGGDTQYF. V and J are TRBV5-1 and TRBJ2-3; 10 bases are shared with TRBD2. The length of the CDR3 is 15 residues. The V gene's germline CDR1 is SGHRS and CDR2 YFSETQ. V was pared by 3 bases and J by 5 bases, with 6 bases of the junction left unmatched.